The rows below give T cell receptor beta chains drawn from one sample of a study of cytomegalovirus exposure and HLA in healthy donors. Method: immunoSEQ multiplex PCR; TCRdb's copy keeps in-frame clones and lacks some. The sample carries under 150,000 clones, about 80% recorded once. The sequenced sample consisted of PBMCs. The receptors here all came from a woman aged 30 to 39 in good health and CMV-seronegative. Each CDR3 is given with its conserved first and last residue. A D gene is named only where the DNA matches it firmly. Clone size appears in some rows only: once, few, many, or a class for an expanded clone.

cdr3_aa: CASSLAISGGDFNTDTQYF; cdr3_nt: TGTGCCAGCAGCTTGGCGATTAGCGGGGGGGACTTTAACACAGATACGCAGTATTTT; d_call: TRBD2; v_call: TRBV5-4; clone_size: .; j_call: TRBJ2-3; cdr3_length: 19
cdr3_aa: CASSYSGPGGTEAFF; cdr3_nt: TGTGCCAGCAGTTACTCGGGCCCAGGGGGCACTGAAGCTTTCTTT; d_call: TRBD1; v_call: TRBV6-5; clone_size: .; j_call: TRBJ1-1; cdr3_length: 15
cdr3_aa: CASRLRTGNEQYF; cdr3_nt: TGCGCCAGCAGACTGAGGACAGGGAACGAGCAGTACTTC; d_call: TRBD1; v_call: TRBV5-1; clone_size: .; j_call: TRBJ2-7; cdr3_length: 13
cdr3_aa: CASSPRGSQETQYF; cdr3_nt: TGTGCCAGCAGCCCCAGGGGTTCCCAAGAGACCCAGTACTTC; d_call: .; v_call: TRBV5-6; clone_size: .; j_call: TRBJ2-5; cdr3_length: 14
cdr3_aa: CASSPGGNTIYF; cdr3_nt: TGTGCCAGCAGCCCGGGGGGCAACACCATATATTTT; d_call: .; v_call: TRBV4-2; clone_size: .; j_call: TRBJ1-3; cdr3_length: 12
cdr3_aa: CASKRDNDIHNEKLFF; cdr3_nt: TGCGCCAGTAAGCGGGACAACGATATTCATAATGAAAAACTGTTTTTT; d_call: .; v_call: TRBV10-1; clone_size: .; j_call: TRBJ1-4; cdr3_length: 16
cdr3_aa: CAWSDQGAGGDTEAFF; cdr3_nt: TGTGCCTGGAGTGACCAGGGGGCGGGCGGCGACACTGAAGCTTTCTTT; d_call: TRBD1; v_call: TRBV30; clone_size: once; j_call: TRBJ1-1; cdr3_length: 16
cdr3_aa: CASSPPGQEQFF; cdr3_nt: TGTGCCAGCAGTCCACCGGGACAGGAGCAGTTCTTC; d_call: TRBD1; v_call: TRBV28; clone_size: .; j_call: TRBJ2-1; cdr3_length: 12
cdr3_aa: CASSLDGNYGYTF; cdr3_nt: TGTGCCAGCAGCTTAGACGGGAACTATGGCTACACCTTC; d_call: .; v_call: TRBV7-9; clone_size: .; j_call: TRBJ1-2; cdr3_length: 13
cdr3_aa: CASLITGSGEQYF; cdr3_nt: TGTGCCAGCCTAATAACAGGGTCTGGCGAGCAGTACTTC; d_call: .; v_call: TRBV27; clone_size: .; j_call: TRBJ2-7; cdr3_length: 13
cdr3_aa: CAISESIWGENGYTF; cdr3_nt: TGTGCCATCAGTGAGTCGATCTGGGGGGAGAATGGCTACACCTTC; d_call: .; v_call: TRBV10-3; clone_size: few; j_call: TRBJ1-2; cdr3_length: 15
cdr3_aa: CASSYEAGAEQYF; cdr3_nt: TGTGCCAGCAGTTACGAGGCTGGAGCCGAGCAGTACTTC; d_call: .; v_call: TRBV6-5; clone_size: .; j_call: TRBJ2-7; cdr3_length: 13
cdr3_aa: CASSLAGALETQYF; cdr3_nt: TGTGCCAGCAGCTTAGCAGGGGCTTTGGAGACCCAGTACTTC; d_call: .; v_call: TRBV5-5; clone_size: once; j_call: TRBJ2-5; cdr3_length: 14
cdr3_aa: CASSHRLAGLSGANVLTF; cdr3_nt: TGCGCCAGCAGCCACCGGCTAGCGGGACTCTCTGGGGCCAACGTCCTGACTTTC; d_call: TRBD2; v_call: TRBV4-3; clone_size: .; j_call: TRBJ2-6; cdr3_length: 18
cdr3_aa: CASSDSRGGNEQFF; cdr3_nt: TGTGCCAGCAGTGACTCAAGGGGGGGCAATGAGCAGTTCTTC; d_call: .; v_call: TRBV6-4; clone_size: once; j_call: TRBJ2-1; cdr3_length: 14
cdr3_aa: CASSSTRDSNEQFF; cdr3_nt: TGTGCCAGCAGCTCGACTCGGGACAGCAATGAGCAGTTCTTC; d_call: TRBD1; v_call: TRBV13; clone_size: once; j_call: TRBJ2-1; cdr3_length: 14
cdr3_aa: CASSRRMGQGADTQYF; cdr3_nt: TGTGCCAGCAGCCGTAGGATGGGACAGGGGGCAGATACGCAGTATTTT; d_call: TRBD1; v_call: TRBV7-3; clone_size: once; j_call: TRBJ2-3; cdr3_length: 16
cdr3_aa: CSVTVSGTDTQYF; cdr3_nt: TGCAGCGTTACGGTTTCTGGCACAGATACGCAGTATTTT; d_call: .; v_call: TRBV29-1; clone_size: .; j_call: TRBJ2-3; cdr3_length: 13
cdr3_aa: CASSGDRFYGYTF; cdr3_nt: TGTGCCAGCAGTGGCGACAGGTTCTATGGCTACACCTTC; d_call: .; v_call: TRBV25-1; clone_size: .; j_call: TRBJ1-2; cdr3_length: 13
cdr3_aa: CASSAWTSGGGHRQFF; cdr3_nt: TGTGCCAGCAGCGCGTGGACTAGCGGGGGGGGCCATCGGCAGTTCTTC; d_call: TRBD2; v_call: TRBV9; clone_size: .; j_call: TRBJ2-1; cdr3_length: 16
cdr3_aa: CAGSGTVNTGELFF; cdr3_nt: TGTGCCGGCAGCGGGACAGTAAACACCGGGGAGCTGTTTTTT; d_call: .; v_call: TRBV5-8; clone_size: .; j_call: TRBJ2-2; cdr3_length: 14
cdr3_aa: CASSYSTGEASYEQYF; cdr3_nt: TGTGCCAGCAGTTACTCGACAGGCGAAGCCTCCTACGAGCAGTACTTC; d_call: .; v_call: TRBV6-5; clone_size: .; j_call: TRBJ2-7; cdr3_length: 16
cdr3_aa: CASRGAAASYNEQFF; cdr3_nt: TGTGCCAGCCGCGGTGCTGCCGCTTCCTACAATGAGCAGTTCTTC; d_call: .; v_call: TRBV7-2; clone_size: .; j_call: TRBJ2-1; cdr3_length: 15
cdr3_aa: CASSPGRRENTEAFF; cdr3_nt: TGTGCCAGCTCACCCGGGCGTCGGGAAAACACTGAAGCTTTCTTT; d_call: .; v_call: TRBV18; clone_size: few; j_call: TRBJ1-1; cdr3_length: 15
cdr3_aa: CASSYGQGSEQYF; cdr3_nt: TGTGCCAGCAGCTACGGACAGGGGAGTGAGCAGTACTTC; d_call: TRBD1; v_call: TRBV5-5; clone_size: .; j_call: TRBJ2-7; cdr3_length: 13
cdr3_aa: CSSSTGVNTEAFF; cdr3_nt: TGCAGCTCCTCGACAGGGGTGAACACTGAAGCTTTCTTT; d_call: TRBD1; v_call: TRBV29-1; clone_size: .; j_call: TRBJ1-1; cdr3_length: 13
cdr3_aa: CASSLVGGTDQYF; cdr3_nt: TGTGCCAGCAGCTTGGTGGGAGGGACGGATCAGTACTTC; d_call: TRBD2; v_call: TRBV5-6; clone_size: .; j_call: TRBJ2-7; cdr3_length: 13
cdr3_aa: CASSPSSGEIQETQYF; cdr3_nt: TGTGCCAGCAGTCCATCTAGCGGGGAGATTCAAGAGACCCAGTACTTC; d_call: TRBD2; v_call: TRBV27; clone_size: .; j_call: TRBJ2-5; cdr3_length: 16
cdr3_aa: CASSDDYPNTDTQYF; cdr3_nt: TGTGCCAGCAGTGATGACTACCCGAACACAGATACGCAGTATTTT; d_call: .; v_call: TRBV6-1; clone_size: .; j_call: TRBJ2-3; cdr3_length: 15
cdr3_aa: CASAGAGGFNEQYF; cdr3_nt: TGTGCCAGCGCTGGGGCAGGGGGCTTCAACGAGCAGTACTTC; d_call: TRBD1; v_call: TRBV11-2; clone_size: .; j_call: TRBJ2-7; cdr3_length: 14
cdr3_aa: CASSYGSQGAINQPQHF; cdr3_nt: TGTGCCAGCAGCTATGGGTCTCAGGGGGCGATCAATCAGCCCCAGCATTTT; d_call: TRBD1; v_call: TRBV7-9; clone_size: .; j_call: TRBJ1-5; cdr3_length: 17
cdr3_aa: CASRGVGTGRDEQYF; cdr3_nt: TGTGCCAGCAGGGGAGTAGGGACAGGGAGGGACGAGCAGTACTTC; d_call: TRBD1; v_call: TRBV6-5; clone_size: .; j_call: TRBJ2-7; cdr3_length: 15
cdr3_aa: CASSFPPTGNEKLFF; cdr3_nt: TGTGCCAGCAGCTTCCCCCCGACGGGAAATGAAAAACTGTTTTTT; d_call: .; v_call: TRBV11-2; clone_size: .; j_call: TRBJ1-4; cdr3_length: 15
cdr3_aa: CASSLRGGDYGYTF; cdr3_nt: TGTGCCAGCAGCCTTCGGGGGGGGGACTATGGCTACACCTTC; d_call: .; v_call: TRBV2; clone_size: once; j_call: TRBJ1-2; cdr3_length: 14
cdr3_aa: CASSDTTSYEQYF; cdr3_nt: TGTGCCAGCAGTGACACAACCTCCTACGAGCAGTACTTC; d_call: .; v_call: TRBV2; clone_size: once; j_call: TRBJ2-7; cdr3_length: 13
cdr3_aa: CASSDWEKLFF; cdr3_nt: TGTGCCAGCAGTGACTGGGAAAAACTGTTTTTT; d_call: .; v_call: TRBV12-1; clone_size: .; j_call: TRBJ1-4; cdr3_length: 11
cdr3_aa: CASSASEYNEQFF; cdr3_nt: TGTGCCAGCAGCGCGTCCGAGTACAATGAGCAGTTCTTC; d_call: .; v_call: TRBV7-6; clone_size: .; j_call: TRBJ2-1; cdr3_length: 13
cdr3_aa: CASSFFGGAVDTQYF; cdr3_nt: TGTGCCAGCAGCTTCTTTGGGGGGGCAGTAGATACGCAGTATTTT; d_call: .; v_call: TRBV5-4; clone_size: .; j_call: TRBJ2-3; cdr3_length: 15
cdr3_aa: CASKAQGARGTEAFF; cdr3_nt: TGTGCCAGCAAGGCGCAGGGGGCGCGTGGCACTGAAGCTTTCTTT; d_call: TRBD1; v_call: TRBV2; clone_size: .; j_call: TRBJ1-1; cdr3_length: 15
cdr3_aa: CSVINPGTGGTEAFF; cdr3_nt: TGCAGCGTGATTAACCCCGGGACAGGGGGCACTGAAGCTTTCTTT; d_call: TRBD1; v_call: TRBV29-1; clone_size: .; j_call: TRBJ1-1; cdr3_length: 15
cdr3_aa: CASSQENRDYGYTF; cdr3_nt: TGTGCCAGCAGCCAAGAGAACAGGGACTATGGCTACACCTTC; d_call: .; v_call: TRBV4-2; clone_size: .; j_call: TRBJ1-2; cdr3_length: 14
cdr3_aa: CASSSRRDRTEAFF; cdr3_nt: TGCGCCAGCAGCTCTCGCAGGGATCGTACTGAAGCTTTCTTT; d_call: .; v_call: TRBV5-1; clone_size: .; j_call: TRBJ1-1; cdr3_length: 14
cdr3_aa: CASSQDILNTEAFF; cdr3_nt: TGTGCCAGCAGCCAGGACATCCTCAACACTGAAGCTTTCTTT; d_call: .; v_call: TRBV7-2; clone_size: .; j_call: TRBJ1-1; cdr3_length: 14
cdr3_aa: CATSRLGQDPPQHF; cdr3_nt: TGTGCCACCAGCAGATTGGGACAGGATCCTCCCCAGCATTTT; d_call: TRBD1; v_call: TRBV15; clone_size: once; j_call: TRBJ1-5; cdr3_length: 14
cdr3_aa: CASSLETGYSPLHF; cdr3_nt: TGTGCCAGCAGCTTGGAGACAGGATATTCACCCCTCCACTTT; d_call: .; v_call: TRBV5-6; clone_size: .; j_call: TRBJ1-6; cdr3_length: 14
cdr3_aa: CASSLASGDTDTQYF; cdr3_nt: TGTGCCAGCAGTTTAGCTAGCGGGGACACAGATACGCAGTATTTT; d_call: TRBD2; v_call: TRBV27; clone_size: .; j_call: TRBJ2-3; cdr3_length: 15
cdr3_aa: CASSTHPTGKTEAFF; cdr3_nt: TGTGCCAGTAGTACTCACCCGACAGGGAAAACTGAAGCTTTCTTT; d_call: TRBD1; v_call: TRBV19; clone_size: .; j_call: TRBJ1-1; cdr3_length: 15
cdr3_aa: CASSPSRDRGLEQYF; cdr3_nt: TGTGCCAGCAGCCCTTCCCGGGACAGGGGGCTCGAGCAGTACTTC; d_call: TRBD1; v_call: TRBV7-9; clone_size: .; j_call: TRBJ2-7; cdr3_length: 15
cdr3_aa: CASSQVWGGSTDTQYF; cdr3_nt: TGCGCCAGCAGCCAAGTGTGGGGAGGGAGCACAGATACGCAGTATTTT; d_call: TRBD2; v_call: TRBV4-3; clone_size: .; j_call: TRBJ2-3; cdr3_length: 16
cdr3_aa: CASSPPSRERPGYEQYF; cdr3_nt: TGTGCCAGCTCACCACCGTCCAGGGAACGCCCGGGCTACGAGCAGTACTTC; d_call: .; v_call: TRBV18; clone_size: few; j_call: TRBJ2-7; cdr3_length: 17
cdr3_aa: CASRETGERDGYTF; cdr3_nt: TGCGCCAGCAGGGAGACAGGGGAACGCGATGGCTACACCTTC; d_call: TRBD1; v_call: TRBV10-2; clone_size: .; j_call: TRBJ1-2; cdr3_length: 14
cdr3_aa: CASSLRRAHNEKLFF; cdr3_nt: TGTGCCAGCAGCTTGAGGAGGGCCCATAATGAAAAACTGTTTTTT; d_call: .; v_call: TRBV7-7; clone_size: .; j_call: TRBJ1-4; cdr3_length: 15
cdr3_aa: CASSLGAGSHEQYF; cdr3_nt: TGTGCCAGCAGCTTGGGGGCAGGGTCCCACGAGCAGTACTTC; d_call: .; v_call: TRBV7-2; clone_size: .; j_call: TRBJ2-7; cdr3_length: 14
cdr3_aa: CASSSGHQNTEAFF; cdr3_nt: TGTGCCAGCAGCTCGGGACACCAGAACACTGAAGCTTTCTTT; d_call: .; v_call: TRBV11-2; clone_size: .; j_call: TRBJ1-1; cdr3_length: 14
cdr3_aa: CASSPLQAIYGYTF; cdr3_nt: TGCGCCAGCAGCCCTTTACAGGCAATCTATGGCTACACCTTC; d_call: .; v_call: TRBV4-1; clone_size: once; j_call: TRBJ1-2; cdr3_length: 14
cdr3_aa: CASRSPVGLLGYTF; cdr3_nt: TGTGCCAGCAGATCCCCGGTTGGACTACTCGGCTACACCTTC; d_call: .; v_call: TRBV6-5; clone_size: once; j_call: TRBJ1-2; cdr3_length: 14
cdr3_aa: CASSPQQQGWVEQYF; cdr3_nt: TGTGCCAGCAGCCCTCAACAACAGGGGTGGGTCGAGCAGTACTTC; d_call: TRBD1; v_call: TRBV9; clone_size: .; j_call: TRBJ2-7; cdr3_length: 15
cdr3_aa: CASSSSGGLYEQYF; cdr3_nt: TGCGCCAGCAGCTCCAGCGGGGGTTTGTACGAGCAGTACTTC; d_call: TRBD2; v_call: TRBV5-1; clone_size: .; j_call: TRBJ2-7; cdr3_length: 14
cdr3_aa: CASSEKGGGYTF; cdr3_nt: TGCGCCAGCAGTGAGAAAGGCGGGGGCTACACCTTC; d_call: .; v_call: TRBV10-2; clone_size: .; j_call: TRBJ1-2; cdr3_length: 12
cdr3_aa: CASAQGVNIDEQFF; cdr3_nt: TGTGCCAGCGCACAGGGGGTTAACATCGATGAGCAGTTCTTC; d_call: TRBD1; v_call: TRBV2; clone_size: .; j_call: TRBJ2-1; cdr3_length: 14